The sequence of this T cell receptor beta chain was determined in a study of blood T cell repertoires in COVID-19 (dated by TCRdb to the early 2020s). The study in broad terms: Samples covering the acute and convalescent phases of COVID-19 were provided by collaborators in the United States, Italy and Spain. The material from the prospective study consisted of cDNA or gDNA derived from T cells, B-cell-depleted T cells, or PBMCs. The dataset comprised deeply sampled blood TCRbeta repertoires from subjects exposed to, actively infected with, or recovered from COVID-19. The repertoires were made available in a free public database intended to serve as a resource for research on the immune response to SARS-CoV-2. Samples were obtained from the ongoing ImmuneRACE study (first 160 participants) and from about 1,300 subjects provided by 6 global collaborators. Sample metadata almost always included a de-identified subject ID, COVID-19 status, age in years and sex. HLA class I and class II types, where available, came from metadata supplied by the sample provider rather than from assay-based typing.

Samples from volunteer blood donors who had recovered from COVID-19 were contributed by a second Seattle source. Collaborating institutions collected whole blood in K2EDTA tubes following their own protocols. For TCRbeta analysis, collaborators shipped samples as frozen whole blood, isolated PBMCs, or DNA extracted from either of those sample types. A remark on this clone: The target of this receptor is not known. No clone much larger than this one lies a single base away; base qualities are absent.

The germline V gene gives CDR1 as SQVTM and CDR2 as ANQGSEA. V lost 4 bases and J lost 3 bases; the stretch between them is 9 bases long. Taken from cysteine to phenylalanine, the CDR3 has 13 residues. Only CDR3 DNA is held: 39 bases, read in frame from base 1. Broad study findings and their caveats: The amount of clinical and demographic metadata varied by source and participant and was provided uncurated.

TCRbeta CDR3 regions were amplified from genomic DNA by means of the immunoSEQ Assay, a bias-controlled multiplex PCR. The original pipeline was this. The number of nucleated cells in each sample was estimated by amplification of reference gene primers within the assay. To quantify the absolute abundance of each unique TCRbeta CDR3 rearrangement, sequence reads were collapsed and filtered. Productive Simpson clonality was computed per sample as the square root of Simpson's diversity index over productive rearrangements. TCRdb retrieved this table from immuneACCESS and kept in-frame rearrangements only. Not all clones are present; in checked studies, unresolved V genes account for under half, and no reason is known for the remainder. Clone size and the V and J calls come from that table; the DNA yielded D and trimming. Present in this sample are 110,000 or so clones, 70% to 90% of which were seen just once. The top ten constitute less than 8.5% of the sample.

The source is a woman between 65 and 79 years old who had recovered from COVID-19. The V and J genes are TRBV29-1 and TRBJ1-4; the D region possibly corresponds to TRBD1 (5 bases align). The sequenced sample consisted of peripheral blood. The sequenced DNA is TGCAGCGTTGGCAGGGCGGCTAATGAAAAACTGTTTTTT. Translated, this gives CSVGRAANEKLFF.